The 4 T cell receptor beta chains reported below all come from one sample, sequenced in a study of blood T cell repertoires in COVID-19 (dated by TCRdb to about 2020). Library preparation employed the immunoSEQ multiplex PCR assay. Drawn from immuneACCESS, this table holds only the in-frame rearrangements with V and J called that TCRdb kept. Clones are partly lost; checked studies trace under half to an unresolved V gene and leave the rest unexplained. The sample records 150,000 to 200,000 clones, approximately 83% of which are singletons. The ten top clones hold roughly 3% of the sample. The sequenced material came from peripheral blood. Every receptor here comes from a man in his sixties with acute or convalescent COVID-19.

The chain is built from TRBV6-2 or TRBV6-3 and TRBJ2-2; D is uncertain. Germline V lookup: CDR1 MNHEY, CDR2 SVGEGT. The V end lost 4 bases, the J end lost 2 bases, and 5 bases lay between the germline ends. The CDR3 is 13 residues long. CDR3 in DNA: TGTGCCAGCAGTTCACTAAACACCGGGGAGCTGTTTTTT. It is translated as CASSSLNTGELFF.

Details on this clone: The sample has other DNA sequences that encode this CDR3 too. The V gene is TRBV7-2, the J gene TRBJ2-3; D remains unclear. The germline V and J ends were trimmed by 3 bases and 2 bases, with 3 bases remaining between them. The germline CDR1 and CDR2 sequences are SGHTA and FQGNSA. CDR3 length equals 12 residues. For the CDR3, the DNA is TGTGCCAGCAGCTTCTACACAGATACGCAGTATTTT. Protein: CASSFYTDTQYF.

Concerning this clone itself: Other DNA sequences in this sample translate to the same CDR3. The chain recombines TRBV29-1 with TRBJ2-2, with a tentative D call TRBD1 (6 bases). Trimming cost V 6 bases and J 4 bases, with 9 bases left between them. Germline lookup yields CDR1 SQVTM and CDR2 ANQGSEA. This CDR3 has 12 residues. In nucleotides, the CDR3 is TGCAGCGTCACCAGGGGCACCGGGGAGCTGTTTTTT. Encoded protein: CSVTRGTGELFF.

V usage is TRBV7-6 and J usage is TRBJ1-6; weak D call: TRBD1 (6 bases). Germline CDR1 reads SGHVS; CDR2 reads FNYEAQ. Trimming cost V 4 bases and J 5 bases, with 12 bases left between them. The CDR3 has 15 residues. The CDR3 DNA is TGTGCCAGCAGCTATGCGGCAGGGGATAATTCACCCCTCCACTTT. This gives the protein CASSYAAGDNSPLHF.